This T cell receptor (beta chain) was found in a study of blood T cell repertoires in COVID-19. Only in-frame clones appear in the TCRdb table, and some are missing; sequencing was by immunoSEQ multiplex PCR. This sample has roughly 390,000 clones, with more than 75% found just once. A few counts support this clone. The CDR3 extends over 16 amino acids. Germline CDR1 reads SGHRS; CDR2 reads YFSETQ. With 0 bases clipped from V and 6 bases from J, the junction kept 8 bases outside the gene matches. The sequence was obtained from a woman younger than 45 with COVID-19, enrolled during active disease. Sequencing was performed on peripheral blood. The chain carries TRBV5-1 and TRBJ1-3, with 8 bases matching TRBD1. This CDR3 is CASSLEGQGRENTIYF. The CDR3 DNA is TGCGCCAGCAGCTTGGAAGGACAGGGACGGGAAAACACCATATATTTT.